This section outlines one T cell receptor (beta chain) sequence together with its context. Its antigen is currently unknown. This record comes from a study of naive and memory T cell subsets. An equimolar mix of two oligonucleotides served as the beta constant-region primer for TRBC1 and TRBC2. Nested alpha and beta constant-region primers with the SP2 primer drove four PCR rounds on ligated cDNA. MiXCR, applied by TCRdb to the UMI-ligation and nested PCR reads, yields one record per CDR3 protein. The table records about 90,000 distinct CDR3 sequences, roughly 12% of them present only once. This CDR3 has 13 amino acids. V lost 4 bases and J 5 bases, leaving 12 bases between the germline ends. The germline V gene has CDR1 SGDLS and CDR2 YYNGEE. Whole-study results and caveats: Naive repertoires, especially CD8, held a few larger clonotypes, possibly memory cells re-expressing CD45RA.

The source material was naive CD4+ T cells from blood. The rearrangement links TRBV9 to TRBJ1-2; unclear D gene. The TCR comes from a human donor in good health. CDR3 sequence reads: CASSPWATYGYTF. CDR3 nucleotide sequence: TGTGCCAGCAGCCCCTGGGCCACTTATGGCTACACCTTC.